A selection of T cell receptor beta chains follows, all from one sample in a study of T cell responses to AZD1222 COVID-19 vaccine. Assay used: immunoSEQ multiplex PCR; TCRdb lists only in-frame clones, some missing. The profile covers some 280,000 clones, with roughly 93% appearing a single time and roughly 0.51% taken by the ten largest. Sequencing used peripheral blood, obtained 28 days after the second AZD1222 dose. The receptors shown here come from an adult who received the AZD1222 COVID-19 vaccine. Each CDR3 is given with its conserved first and last residue. The order of the fields is J gene, D gene, V gene, clone size, CDR3 DNA, CDR3 protein. A D gene is named only where the DNA matches it firmly. Part of the rows lack a size; the others show once, few, many or a class for expanded clones.

j_call: TRBJ2-3; d_call: TRBD1; v_call: TRBV7-9; clone_size: .; cdr3_nt: TGTGCCAGCAGCCGACAGGGTTCAGATACGCAGTATTTT; cdr3_aa: CASSRQGSDTQYF
j_call: TRBJ2-7; d_call: .; v_call: TRBV9; clone_size: .; cdr3_nt: TGTGCCAGCAGCGGAGGGCCCTACGAGCAGTACTTC; cdr3_aa: CASSGGPYEQYF
j_call: TRBJ2-1; d_call: .; v_call: TRBV18; clone_size: .; cdr3_nt: TGTGCCAGCTCACCAGCGCCCTACAATGAGCAGTTCTTC; cdr3_aa: CASSPAPYNEQFF
j_call: TRBJ2-2; d_call: .; v_call: TRBV28; clone_size: .; cdr3_nt: TGTGCCAGCAGTTTATGGACGGCTAACACCGGGGAGCTGTTTTTT; cdr3_aa: CASSLWTANTGELFF
j_call: TRBJ2-5; d_call: .; v_call: TRBV5-1; clone_size: .; cdr3_nt: TGCGCCAGCAGCTTGGCGGCAGAGACCCAGTACTTC; cdr3_aa: CASSLAAETQYF
j_call: TRBJ2-1; d_call: .; v_call: TRBV7-2; clone_size: .; cdr3_nt: TGTGCCAGCGGGGCGCTCCGATCCTACAATGAGCAGTTCTTC; cdr3_aa: CASGALRSYNEQFF
j_call: TRBJ2-5; d_call: TRBD2; v_call: TRBV7-3; clone_size: .; cdr3_nt: TGTGCCAGCAGCTTAGGAGGACTAGCGGGAGAGGAGACCCAGTACTTC; cdr3_aa: CASSLGGLAGEETQYF
j_call: TRBJ2-7; d_call: TRBD1; v_call: TRBV7-8; clone_size: .; cdr3_nt: TGTGCCAGCAGCTCCAGGGGGATCTACGAGCAGTACTTC; cdr3_aa: CASSSRGIYEQYF
j_call: TRBJ1-2; d_call: .; v_call: TRBV28; clone_size: .; cdr3_nt: TGTGCCAGCAGTAGCCCGGACCAGTTAGGTAATGGCTACACCTTC; cdr3_aa: CASSSPDQLGNGYTF
j_call: TRBJ2-5; d_call: .; v_call: TRBV30; clone_size: .; cdr3_nt: TGTGCCTGGAGCCTCGGCGAGACCCAGTACTTC; cdr3_aa: CAWSLGETQYF
j_call: TRBJ2-7; d_call: .; v_call: TRBV4-3; clone_size: .; cdr3_nt: TGCGCCAGCAGCCACCGGGACAAAACCTACGAGCAGTACTTC; cdr3_aa: CASSHRDKTYEQYF
j_call: TRBJ2-3; d_call: .; v_call: TRBV6-5; clone_size: .; cdr3_nt: TGTGCCAGCAGTCAGGGCAATACGCAGTATTTT; cdr3_aa: CASSQGNTQYF
j_call: TRBJ2-1; d_call: .; v_call: TRBV11-3; clone_size: once; cdr3_nt: TGTGCCAGCAGCAGCGGCCACGCAGGCTACAATGAGCAGTTCTTC; cdr3_aa: CASSSGHAGYNEQFF
j_call: TRBJ2-7; d_call: TRBD1; v_call: TRBV5-1; clone_size: .; cdr3_nt: TGCGCCAGCAGCTTCGGGACAGGGAACTACGAGCAGTACTTC; cdr3_aa: CASSFGTGNYEQYF
j_call: TRBJ2-7; d_call: TRBD2; v_call: TRBV2; clone_size: .; cdr3_nt: TGTGCCAGCAGTCCCCGCCGGACTAGCGGTGGCTACGAGCAGTACTTC; cdr3_aa: CASSPRRTSGGYEQYF
j_call: TRBJ2-3; d_call: .; v_call: TRBV12-3/TRBV12-4; clone_size: .; cdr3_nt: TGTGCCAGCAGTTTACAGGCAGATACGCAGTATTTT; cdr3_aa: CASSLQADTQYF
j_call: TRBJ2-1; d_call: TRBD2; v_call: TRBV28; clone_size: .; cdr3_nt: TGTGCCAGCAGTTCCCTAGCGGGACGCTCCTACAATGAGCAGTTCTTC; cdr3_aa: CASSSLAGRSYNEQFF
j_call: TRBJ1-5; d_call: .; v_call: TRBV29-1; clone_size: .; cdr3_nt: TGCAGCGTTGAAGATCGGGGGGCCGCTCAGCCCCAGCATTTT; cdr3_aa: CSVEDRGAAQPQHF
j_call: TRBJ2-7; d_call: .; v_call: TRBV28; clone_size: .; cdr3_nt: TGTGCCAGCAAGGAAGGGGCGCTGGGGGAGCAGTACTTC; cdr3_aa: CASKEGALGEQYF